Listed here are 17 T cell receptor beta chains from one sample, sequenced in a study of T cells in Graves' hyperthyroidism and ophthalmopathy. Amplified regions were TCR beta CDR3 sequences from RNA transcripts. First-round RT-PCR targeting the TCR CDR3 was performed with the HTBI primer set. Each CDR3 protein gets one entry after TCRdb re-called the multiplex PCR reads with MiXCR. The table shows approximately 620,000 distinct CDR3 sequences, with 14% occurring only once. Sequenced material: blood. The source is a woman aged 25 to 39 with Graves' hyperthyroidism that later progressed to Graves' ophthalmopathy.

This clonotype has a count of ten or more. The rearrangement links TRBV5-1 to TRBJ1-2, with D possibly matching TRBD1 (6 bases). Between the trimmed V and J ends, which lost 0 bases and 4 bases, there was a span of 16 bases. This CDR3 comprises 16 residues. The V gene's germline CDR1 is SGHRS and CDR2 YFSETQ. CDR3 bases: TGCGCCAGCAGCTTGGAGGCGGACAGCACGATCTATGGCTACACCTTC. Its protein is CASSLEADSTIYGYTF.

The V call is TRBV4-1, the J call TRBJ1-2, with 7 positions matching TRBD1. The V gene end was trimmed by 1 base and the J gene end by 3 bases; junction bases not matched to a gene: 2. CDR3 size: 14 residues. Per the germline V gene, CDR1 is MGHRA and CDR2 is YSYEKL. CDR3: CASSQATGDYGYTF. CDR3 coding DNA: TGCGCCAGCAGCCAAGCAACAGGGGACTATGGCTACACCTTC.

This clonotype was found many times. The chain couples TRBV2 to TRBJ1-4, with D perhaps TRBD1 (6 bases). Germline values: CDR1 SNHLY, CDR2 FYNNEI. The CDR3 is made up of 14 amino acids. Trimming removed 6 bases from V and 8 bases from J, with 16 bases in between. This chain's CDR3 is CASRASGVGEKLFF. CDR3 DNA sequence: TGTGCCAGCAGAGCTTCAGGGGTCGGAGAAAAACTGTTTTTT.

In its sample, this clonotype was seen many times. The chain uses TRBV20-1 and TRBJ2-5, with 9 bases aligning to TRBD2. V lost 5 bases to trimming and J lost 0 bases; unmatched junction nucleotides: 10. CDR3 length: 16 amino acids. Germline CDR1 reads DFQATT; CDR2 reads SNEGSKA (reference sequence). The DNA for the CDR3 is TGCAGTGCTCTGCAGTTATTAGCGGGAGACCAAGAGACCCAGTACTTC. Translated: CSALQLLAGDQETQYF.

This clonotype has at least ten counts. This sequence joins TRBV27 and TRBJ1-1; D not resolved. The CDR3 spans 14 residues. V lost 0 bases and J 5 bases, leaving 10 bases between the germline ends. Germline CDR1 reads MNHEY; CDR2 reads SMNVEV (reference sequence). The CDR3 DNA sequence: TGTGCCAGCAGTTTATCGTCTTCCGGAACTGAAGCTTTCTTT. Amino acids: CASSLSSSGTEAFF.

In its sample, this clonotype was seen many times. The V gene is TRBV28, the J gene TRBJ1-2, with D tentatively TRBD1 (5 bases). The CDR3 runs to 14 residues. Trimming took 5 bases from V and 2 from J, leaving 12 bases between them. The germline CDR1 and CDR2 sequences are MDHEN and SYDVKM. The CDR3 protein is CASSPGTENYGYTF. The CDR3 DNA is TGTGCCAGCAGTCCCGGGACCGAGAACTATGGCTACACCTTC.

About this clonotype: A much larger clonotype is one base distant, so this may be a read error. The V gene is TRBV27, the J gene TRBJ2-1; D possibly corresponds to TRBD1 (6 bases). The CDR3 contains 13 residues. CDR1 MNHEY and CDR2 SMNVEV come from the germline V gene (reference sequence). The CDR3 bases are TGTGTCAGCAGTTTATTCCAGGGGTATGAGCAGTTCTTC. Encoded protein: CVSSLFQGYEQFF.

This chain uses TRBV20-1 with TRBJ1-1; D is perhaps TRBD1 (6 bases). Germline V gene lookup returns CDR1 DFQATT and CDR2 SNEGSKA (reference sequence). Trimming removed 3 bases at V and 3 bases at J, with 11 bases between. This CDR3 contains 13 residues. DNA of the CDR3: TGCAGTGCTAGCCGACAGGAGGACACTGAAGCTTTCTTT. Amino acids: CSASRQEDTEAFF.

This clonotype was detected many times. CDR3 nucleotides: TGTGCCAGCAGCGTAGATCAGGGGAGGAATGAGCAGTTCTTC. Its protein is CASSVDQGRNEQFF. V gene TRBV9 combines with J gene TRBJ2-1; D tentatively fits TRBD1 or TRBD2 (6 bases each). The CDR3 loop spans 14 amino acids. V dropped 0 bases and J dropped 7 bases, with 11 bases sitting between them. CDR1 is SGDLS and CDR2 is YYNGEE in the germline V gene.

There are many counts of this clonotype. The gene calls are TRBV7-9 and TRBJ2-5, with a weak D call TRBD2 (5 bases). CDR1 SEHNR and CDR2 FQNEAQ come from the germline V gene (reference sequence). CDR3 length equals 17 residues. V lost 1 base to trimming and J lost 0 bases, with 15 bases between them. The DNA of the CDR3 is TGTGCCAGCAGCTTAGGAGCGGCAACCCGATACCAAGAGACCCAGTACTTC. Protein product: CASSLGAATRYQETQYF.

This clonotype was recorded a few times. V and J are TRBV5-1 and TRBJ2-3; no firm D call. The germline V gene encodes CDR1 SGHRS and CDR2 YFSETQ. Trimming left V 4 bases short and J 1 base short, with 13 bases between. The CDR3 length is 15 residues. The CDR3 spells CASSPNTQGTDTQYF. DNA for the CDR3: TGCGCCAGCAGCCCGAATACGCAGGGCACAGATACGCAGTATTTT.

Ten or more counts support this clonotype. The rearrangement joins TRBV29-1 to TRBJ1-2; a possible D gene is TRBD1 (5 bases). The V gene's germline CDR1 is SQVTM and CDR2 ANQGSEA. The CDR3 length is 12 residues. V lost 7 bases, J lost 3 bases, and 12 bases lay in between. The CDR3 DNA follows: TGCAGCGAGAAAGGGGCCGACTATGGCTACACCTTC. This translates into CSEKGADYGYTF.

Many counts were recorded for this clonotype. This sequence joins TRBV29-1 and TRBJ2-7, with D possibly being TRBD1 (5 bases). CDR1 and CDR2 (germline): SQVTM, ANQGSEA. Trimming pared 7 bases from V and 0 bases from J, leaving 13 bases between. The CDR3 totals 13 residues. CDR3 residues: CSAADRSSYEQYF. The CDR3 DNA reads as TGCAGCGCGGCAGACAGATCCTCCTACGAGCAGTACTTC.

This clonotype occurred once. One junction end disagrees with the germline gene, perhaps due to a read error. The chain uses TRBV27 and TRBJ1-6, with D maybe TRBD1 (6 bases). The CDR3 is 16 amino acids. Germline V gene sequence: CDR1 MNHEY, CDR2 SMNVEV (reference sequence). The CDR3 nucleotides are TGTGCCAGCAGTTCCGGGACAACGGCCTATAATTCACCCCCCCACTTT. Translating it yields CASSSGTTAYNSPPHF.

This clonotype was seen many times. The chain is built from TRBV12-3 or TRBV12-4 and TRBJ1-4; 7 positions match TRBD1. V gave up 6 bases and J gave up 6 bases; unmatched junction bases: 10. The CDR3 has 15 residues. The CDR3, as DNA: TGTGCCAGCAGCCCGGGACAGTTCGGGGATGAAAAACTGTTTTTT. This gives the protein CASSPGQFGDEKLFF.

This clonotype was detected ten times or more. The genes are TRBV2 and TRBJ1-2; D gene uncertain. Germline CDR1 SNHLY, CDR2 FYNNEI. CDR3 length: 17 amino acids. Trimming removed 0 bases at V and 0 bases at J, with 14 bases between. CDR3 in amino acids: CASSEARAGFSNYGYTF. Here the CDR3 DNA reads TGTGCCAGCAGTGAAGCGCGAGCCGGGTTTTCTAACTATGGCTACACCTTC.

The CDR3 region has the DNA TGTGCCTGGTCGTATGGGGGGGGCACCGGGGAGCTGTTTTTT. This codes for CAWSYGGGTGELFF. V is TRBV30 and J is TRBJ2-2, with 7 nucleotides matching TRBD2. This CDR3 comprises 14 residues. The germline gives CDR1 GTSNPN, CDR2 SVGIG (reference sequence). Unmatched junction bases numbered 7, after V lost 5 bases and J lost 4 bases.